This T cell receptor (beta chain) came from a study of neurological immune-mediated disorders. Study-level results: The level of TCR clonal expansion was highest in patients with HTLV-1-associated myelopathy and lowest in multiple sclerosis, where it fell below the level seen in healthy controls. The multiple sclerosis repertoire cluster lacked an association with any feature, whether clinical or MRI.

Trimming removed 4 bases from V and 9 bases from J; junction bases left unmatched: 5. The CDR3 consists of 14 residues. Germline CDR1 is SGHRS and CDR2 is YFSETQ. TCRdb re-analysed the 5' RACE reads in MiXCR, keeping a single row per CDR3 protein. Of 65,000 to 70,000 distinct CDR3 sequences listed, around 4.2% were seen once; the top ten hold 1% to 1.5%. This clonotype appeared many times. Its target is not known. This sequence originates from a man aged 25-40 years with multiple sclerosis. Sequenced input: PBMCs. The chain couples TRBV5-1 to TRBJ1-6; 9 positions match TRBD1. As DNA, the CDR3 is TGCGCCAGCAGCCTGGGACAGGGTGGTTCACCCCTCCACTTT. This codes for CASSLGQGGSPLHF. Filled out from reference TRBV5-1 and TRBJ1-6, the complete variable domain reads KAGVTQTPRYLIKTRGQQVTLSCSPISGHRSVSWYQQTPGQGLQFLFEYFSETQRNKGNFPGRFSGRQFSNSRSEMNVSTLELGDSALYLCASSLGQGGSPLHFGNGTRLTVT.